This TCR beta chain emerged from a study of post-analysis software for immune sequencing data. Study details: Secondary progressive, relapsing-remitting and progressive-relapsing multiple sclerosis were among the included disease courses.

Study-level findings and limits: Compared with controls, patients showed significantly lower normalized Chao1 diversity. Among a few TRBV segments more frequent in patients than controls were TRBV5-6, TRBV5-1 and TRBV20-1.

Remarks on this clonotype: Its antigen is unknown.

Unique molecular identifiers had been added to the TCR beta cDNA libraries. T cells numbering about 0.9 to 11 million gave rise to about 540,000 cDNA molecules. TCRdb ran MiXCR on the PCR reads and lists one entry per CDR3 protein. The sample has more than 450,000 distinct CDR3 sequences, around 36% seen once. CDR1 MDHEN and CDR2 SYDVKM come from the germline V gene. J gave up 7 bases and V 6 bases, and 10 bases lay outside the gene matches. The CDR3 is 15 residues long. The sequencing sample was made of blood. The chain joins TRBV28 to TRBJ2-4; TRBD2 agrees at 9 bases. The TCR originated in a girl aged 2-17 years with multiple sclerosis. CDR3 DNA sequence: TGTGCCAGCAGAGGGGTAGCGGGGGCTGTGAACATTCAGTACTTC. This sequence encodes CASRGVAGAVNIQYF. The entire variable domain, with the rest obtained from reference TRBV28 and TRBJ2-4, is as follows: DVKVTQSSRYLVKRTGEKVFLECVQDMDHENMFWYRQDPGLGLRLIYFSYDVKMKEKGDIPEGYSVSREKKERFSLILESASTNQTSMYLCASRGVAGAVNIQYFGAGTRLSVL.